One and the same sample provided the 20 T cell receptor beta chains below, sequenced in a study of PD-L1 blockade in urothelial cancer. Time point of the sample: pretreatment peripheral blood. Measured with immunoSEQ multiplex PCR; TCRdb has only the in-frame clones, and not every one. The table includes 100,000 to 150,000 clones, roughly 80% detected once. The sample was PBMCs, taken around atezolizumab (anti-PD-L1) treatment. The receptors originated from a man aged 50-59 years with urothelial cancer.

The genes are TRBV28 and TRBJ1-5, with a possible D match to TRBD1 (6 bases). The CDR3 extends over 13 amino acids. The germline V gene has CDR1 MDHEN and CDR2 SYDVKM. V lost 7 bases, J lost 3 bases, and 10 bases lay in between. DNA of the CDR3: TGTGCCAGCACCAGGGGTGTCAATCAGCCCCAGCATTTT. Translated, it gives CASTRGVNQPQHF. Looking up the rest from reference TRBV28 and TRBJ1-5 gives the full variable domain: DVKVTQSSRYLVKRTGEKVFLECVQDMDHENMFWYRQDPGLGLRLIYFSYDVKMKEKGDIPEGYSVSREKKERFSLILESASTNQTSMYLCASTRGVNQPQHFGDGTRLSIL.

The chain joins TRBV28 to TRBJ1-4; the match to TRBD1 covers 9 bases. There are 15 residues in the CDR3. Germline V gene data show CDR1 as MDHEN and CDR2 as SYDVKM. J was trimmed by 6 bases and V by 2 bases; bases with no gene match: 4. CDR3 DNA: TGTGCCAGCAGTTTACCTAGGACAGGGGATGAAAAACTGTTTTTT. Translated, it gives CASSLPRTGDEKLFF.

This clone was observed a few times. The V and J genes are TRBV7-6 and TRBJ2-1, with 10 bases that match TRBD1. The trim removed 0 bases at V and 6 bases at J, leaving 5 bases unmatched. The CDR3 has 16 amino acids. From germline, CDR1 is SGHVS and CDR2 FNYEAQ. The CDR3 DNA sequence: TGTGCCAGCAGCTTAGCCCGGGACAGGGGCCCCAATGAGCAGTTCTTC. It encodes CASSLARDRGPNEQFF.

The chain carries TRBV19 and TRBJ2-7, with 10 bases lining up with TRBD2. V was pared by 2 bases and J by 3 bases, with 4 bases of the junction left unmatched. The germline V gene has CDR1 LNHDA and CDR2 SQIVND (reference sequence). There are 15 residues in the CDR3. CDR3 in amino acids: CASSIRTSGIYEQYF. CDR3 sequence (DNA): TGTGCCAGTAGTATAAGAACTAGCGGGATCTACGAGCAGTACTTC.

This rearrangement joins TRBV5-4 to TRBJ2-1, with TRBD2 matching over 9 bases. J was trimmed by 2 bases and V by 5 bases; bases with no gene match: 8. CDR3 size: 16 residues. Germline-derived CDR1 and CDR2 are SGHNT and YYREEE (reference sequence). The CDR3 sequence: CASRPGGGDTYNEQFF. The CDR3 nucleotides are TGTGCCAGCAGACCCGGCGGGGGGGACACCTACAATGAGCAGTTCTTC.

The DNA for the CDR3 is TGTGCCAGCAGGGGGGGACAGGGGGCGTCTTTCTTT. Translating it yields CASRGGQGASFF. The V gene is TRBV6-5, the J gene TRBJ1-1, with 12 bases fitting TRBD1. With 6 bases clipped from V and 12 bases from J, the junction kept 5 bases outside the gene matches. The CDR3 spans 12 residues. Germline CDR1 and CDR2: MNHEY and SVGAGI.

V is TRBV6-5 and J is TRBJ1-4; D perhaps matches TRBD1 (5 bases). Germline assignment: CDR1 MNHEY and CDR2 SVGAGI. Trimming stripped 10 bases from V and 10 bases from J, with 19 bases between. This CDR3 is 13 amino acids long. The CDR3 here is CATKGGDEGKLFF. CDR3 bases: TGTGCCACCAAAGGAGGGGACGAGGGAAAACTGTTTTTT.

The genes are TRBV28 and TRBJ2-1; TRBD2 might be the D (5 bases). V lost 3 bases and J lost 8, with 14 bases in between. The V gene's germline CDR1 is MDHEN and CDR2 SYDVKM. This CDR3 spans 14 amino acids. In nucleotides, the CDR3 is TGTGCCAGCAGTTTTGTGGGTGCCGGGGATGAGCAGTTCTTC. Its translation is CASSFVGAGDEQFF.

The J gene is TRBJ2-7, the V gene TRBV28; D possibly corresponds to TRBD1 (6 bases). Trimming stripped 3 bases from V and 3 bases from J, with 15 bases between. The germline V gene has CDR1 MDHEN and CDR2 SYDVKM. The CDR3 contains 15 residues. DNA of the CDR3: TGTGCCAGCAGTTTGACGCGGACAGCCTTCTACGAGCAGTACTTC. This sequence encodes CASSLTRTAFYEQYF.

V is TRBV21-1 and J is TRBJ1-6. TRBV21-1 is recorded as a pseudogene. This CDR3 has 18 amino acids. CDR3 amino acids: CASSTVSPSSSYNSPLHF. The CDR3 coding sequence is TGTGCCAGCAGCACAGTGTCTCCCTCTAGCTCCTATAATTCACCCCTCCACTTT.

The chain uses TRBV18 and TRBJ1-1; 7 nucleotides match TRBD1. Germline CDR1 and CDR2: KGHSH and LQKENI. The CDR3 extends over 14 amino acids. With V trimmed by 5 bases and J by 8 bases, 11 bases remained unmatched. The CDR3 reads CASSTLAGTEEAFF. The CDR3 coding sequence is TGTGCCAGCTCAACTTTAGCCGGGACAGAAGAAGCTTTCTTT.

CDR3 sequence (DNA): TGTGCCAGCAGCTTATTCGGAGCGGGAGTGGTCGGGGAGCTGTTTTTT. Amino acid sequence: CASSLFGAGVVGELFF. V gene TRBV7-9 combines with J gene TRBJ2-2; 8 nucleotides align to TRBD2. The trim removed 2 bases at V and 7 bases at J, leaving 9 bases unmatched. The CDR3 covers 16 residues. Germline-derived CDR1 and CDR2 are SEHNR and FQNEAQ (reference sequence).

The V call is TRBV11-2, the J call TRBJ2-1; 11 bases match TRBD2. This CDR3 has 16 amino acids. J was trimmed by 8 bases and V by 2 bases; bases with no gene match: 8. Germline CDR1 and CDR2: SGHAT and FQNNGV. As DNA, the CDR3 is TGTGCCAGCAGCTTATGGGGACTAGCGGAAGGCCATGAGCAGTTCTTC. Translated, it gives CASSLWGLAEGHEQFF. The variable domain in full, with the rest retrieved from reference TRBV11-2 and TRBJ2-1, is EAGVAQSPRYKIIEKRQSVAFWCNPISGHATLYWYQQILGQGPKLLIQFQNNGVVDDSQLPKDRFSAERLKGVDSTLKIQPAKLEDSAVYLCASSLWGLAEGHEQFFGPGTRLTVL.

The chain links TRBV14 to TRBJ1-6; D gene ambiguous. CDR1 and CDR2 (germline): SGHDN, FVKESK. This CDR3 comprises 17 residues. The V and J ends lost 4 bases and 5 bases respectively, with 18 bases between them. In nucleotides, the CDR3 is TGTGCCAGCAGCCTAGAGGTCCGGTTGGGCAATAATTCACCCCTCCACTTT. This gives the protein CASSLEVRLGNNSPLHF.

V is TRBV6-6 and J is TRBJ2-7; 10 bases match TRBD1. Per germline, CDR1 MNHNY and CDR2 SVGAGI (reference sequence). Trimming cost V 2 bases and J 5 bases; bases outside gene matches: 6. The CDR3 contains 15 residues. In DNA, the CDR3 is TGTGCCAGCAGTTACCGGGACAGGGGAAGCAACGAGCAGTACTTC. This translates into CASSYRDRGSNEQYF.

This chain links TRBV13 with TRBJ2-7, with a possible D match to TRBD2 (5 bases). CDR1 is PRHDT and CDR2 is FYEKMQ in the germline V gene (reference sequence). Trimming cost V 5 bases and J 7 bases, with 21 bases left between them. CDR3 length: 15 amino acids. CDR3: CASSRRTAQSAEQYF. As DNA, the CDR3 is TGTGCCAGCAGCCGCAGGACTGCCCAGTCTGCGGAGCAGTACTTC.

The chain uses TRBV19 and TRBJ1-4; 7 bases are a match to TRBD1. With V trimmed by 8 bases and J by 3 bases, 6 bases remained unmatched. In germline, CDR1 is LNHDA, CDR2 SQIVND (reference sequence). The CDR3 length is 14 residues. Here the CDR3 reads CASRTGQANEKLFF. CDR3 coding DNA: TGTGCCAGTCGGACAGGACAGGCTAATGAAAAACTGTTTTTT.

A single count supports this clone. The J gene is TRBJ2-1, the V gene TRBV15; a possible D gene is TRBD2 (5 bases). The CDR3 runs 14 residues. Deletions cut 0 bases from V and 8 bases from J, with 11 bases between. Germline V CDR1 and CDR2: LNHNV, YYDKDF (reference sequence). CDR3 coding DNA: TGTGCCACCAGCAGAGAAGAGGGAAGCGATGAGCAGTTCTTC. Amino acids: CATSREEGSDEQFF.

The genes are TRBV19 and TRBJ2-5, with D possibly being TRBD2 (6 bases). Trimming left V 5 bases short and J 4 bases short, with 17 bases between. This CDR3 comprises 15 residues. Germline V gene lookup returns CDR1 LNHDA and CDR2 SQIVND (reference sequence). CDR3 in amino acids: CASSLLGRAGETQYF. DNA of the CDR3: TGTGCCAGTAGTCTGCTCGGGAGAGCGGGAGAGACCCAGTACTTC.

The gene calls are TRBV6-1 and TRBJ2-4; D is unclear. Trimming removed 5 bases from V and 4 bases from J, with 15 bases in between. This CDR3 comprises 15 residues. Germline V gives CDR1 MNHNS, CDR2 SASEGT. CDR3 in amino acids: CASSSGIKQKNIQYF. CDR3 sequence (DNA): TGTGCCAGCAGTTCTGGAATAAAACAGAAAAACATTCAGTACTTC.